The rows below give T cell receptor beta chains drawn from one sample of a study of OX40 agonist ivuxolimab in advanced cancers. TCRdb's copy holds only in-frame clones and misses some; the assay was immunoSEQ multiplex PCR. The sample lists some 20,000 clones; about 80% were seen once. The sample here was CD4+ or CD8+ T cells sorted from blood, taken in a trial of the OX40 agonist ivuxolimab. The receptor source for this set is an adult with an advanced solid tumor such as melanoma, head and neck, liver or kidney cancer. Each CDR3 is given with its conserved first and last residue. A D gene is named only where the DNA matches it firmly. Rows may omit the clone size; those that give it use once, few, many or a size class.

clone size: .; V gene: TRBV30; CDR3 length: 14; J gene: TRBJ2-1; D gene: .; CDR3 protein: CAWGGVVSYNEQFF; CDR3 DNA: TGTGCCTGGGGTGGTGTAGTCTCCTACAATGAGCAGTTCTTC
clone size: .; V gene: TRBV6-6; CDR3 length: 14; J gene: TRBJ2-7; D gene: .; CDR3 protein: CASSYSTLVVEQYF; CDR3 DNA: TGTGCCAGCAGTTACTCGACTCTAGTGGTCGAGCAGTACTTC
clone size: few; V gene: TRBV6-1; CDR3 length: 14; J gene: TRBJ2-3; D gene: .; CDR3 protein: CASSKPGAPDTQYF; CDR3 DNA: TGTGCCAGCAGTAAACCGGGGGCCCCAGATACGCAGTATTTT
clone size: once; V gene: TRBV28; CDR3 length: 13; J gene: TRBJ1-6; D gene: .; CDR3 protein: CATMGRYNSPLHF; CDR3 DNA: TGTGCCACCATGGGGAGATATAATTCACCCCTCCACTTT
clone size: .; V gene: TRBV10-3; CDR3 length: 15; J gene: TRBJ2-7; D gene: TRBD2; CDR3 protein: CAISAGLAGNNEQYF; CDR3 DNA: TGTGCCATCAGTGCCGGACTAGCGGGAAACAACGAGCAGTACTTC
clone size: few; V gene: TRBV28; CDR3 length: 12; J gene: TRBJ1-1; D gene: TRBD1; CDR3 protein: CASSPGQSKAFF; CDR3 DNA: TGTGCCAGCAGTCCGGGACAGAGTAAAGCTTTCTTT
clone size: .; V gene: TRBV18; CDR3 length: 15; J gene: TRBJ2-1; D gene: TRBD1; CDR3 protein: CASSPLGQGAGEQFF; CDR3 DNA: TGTGCCAGCTCACCATTGGGACAGGGGGCCGGTGAGCAGTTCTTC
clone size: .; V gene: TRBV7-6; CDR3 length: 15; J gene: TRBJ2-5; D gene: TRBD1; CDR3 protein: CASNPGQGGEETQYF; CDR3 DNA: TGTGCCAGCAACCCGGGACAGGGTGGGGAAGAGACCCAGTACTTC
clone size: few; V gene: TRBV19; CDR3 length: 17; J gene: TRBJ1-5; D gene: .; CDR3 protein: CASSMRKARGSNQPQHF; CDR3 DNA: TGTGCCAGTAGTATGCGCAAGGCCCGAGGGAGCAATCAGCCCCAGCATTTT
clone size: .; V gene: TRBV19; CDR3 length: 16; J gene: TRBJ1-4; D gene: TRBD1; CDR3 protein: CASSWGGTVGIEKLFF; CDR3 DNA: TGTGCCAGTAGTTGGGGCGGGACAGTTGGTATAGAAAAACTGTTTTTT
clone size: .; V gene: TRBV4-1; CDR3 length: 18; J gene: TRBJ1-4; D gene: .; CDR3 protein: CASSQDRSAAPHNEKLFF; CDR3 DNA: TGCGCCAGCAGCCAAGACCGTTCGGCCGCTCCTCATAATGAAAAACTGTTTTTT
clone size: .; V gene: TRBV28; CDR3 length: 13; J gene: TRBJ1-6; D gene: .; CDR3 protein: CASSGPSGSPLHF; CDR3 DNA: TGTGCCAGCAGCGGGCCCTCCGGATCACCCCTCCACTTT
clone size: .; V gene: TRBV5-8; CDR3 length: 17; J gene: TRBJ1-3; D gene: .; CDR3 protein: CASSLDGASRPGNTIYF; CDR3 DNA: TGTGCCAGCAGCTTGGATGGGGCCAGTCGACCTGGAAACACCATATATTTT
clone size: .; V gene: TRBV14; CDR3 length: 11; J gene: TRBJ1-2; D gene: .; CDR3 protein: CATPGGNGYTF; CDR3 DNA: TGTGCCACCCCGGGGGGAAATGGCTACACCTTC
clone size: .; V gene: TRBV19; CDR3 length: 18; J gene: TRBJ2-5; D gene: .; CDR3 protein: CASSIGKEWWRGQETQYF; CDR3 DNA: TGTGCCAGTAGTATAGGAAAGGAGTGGTGGCGGGGCCAAGAGACCCAGTACTTC
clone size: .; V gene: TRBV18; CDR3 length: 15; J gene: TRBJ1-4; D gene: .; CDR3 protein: CASSPRSSRGEKLFF; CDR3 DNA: TGTGCCAGCTCACCACGTTCTTCCCGGGGTGAAAAACTGTTTTTT
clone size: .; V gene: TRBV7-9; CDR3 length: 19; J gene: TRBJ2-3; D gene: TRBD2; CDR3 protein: CASSFPRSVAGAPGDTQYF; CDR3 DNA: TGTGCCAGCAGCTTCCCGAGATCAGTAGCGGGAGCTCCGGGAGATACGCAGTATTTT
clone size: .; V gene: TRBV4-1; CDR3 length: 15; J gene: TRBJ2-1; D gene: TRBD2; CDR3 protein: CASSHPGTTANEQFF; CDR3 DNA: TGCGCCAGCAGCCACCCCGGGACTACTGCCAATGAGCAGTTCTTC
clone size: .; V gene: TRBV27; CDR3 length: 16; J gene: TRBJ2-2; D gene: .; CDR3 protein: CASSLSRDTNTGELFF; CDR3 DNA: TGTGCCAGCAGTTTATCGCGGGATACGAACACCGGGGAGCTGTTTTTT
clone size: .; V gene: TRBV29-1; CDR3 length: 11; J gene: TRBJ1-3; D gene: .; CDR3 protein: CSVVSGNTIYF; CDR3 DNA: TGCAGCGTTGTCTCCGGGAACACCATATATTTT
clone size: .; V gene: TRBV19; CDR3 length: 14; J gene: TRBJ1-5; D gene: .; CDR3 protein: CASLPPGGGKPQHF; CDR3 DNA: TGTGCCAGTTTACCTCCGGGAGGGGGGAAGCCCCAGCATTTT
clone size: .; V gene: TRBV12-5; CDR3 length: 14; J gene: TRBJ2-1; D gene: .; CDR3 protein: CASGLVEWRGPMFF; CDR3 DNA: TGTGCTAGTGGTTTGGTAGAGTGGCGGGGCCCTATGTTCTTC
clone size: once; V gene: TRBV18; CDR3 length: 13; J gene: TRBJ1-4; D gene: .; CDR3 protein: CASSPIDGEKLFF; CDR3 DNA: TGTGCCAGCTCACCGATTGACGGGGAAAAACTGTTTTTT
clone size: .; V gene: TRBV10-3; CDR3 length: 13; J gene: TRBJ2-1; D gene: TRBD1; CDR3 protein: CATAGTVNNEQFF; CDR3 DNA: TGTGCCACCGCCGGGACAGTGAACAATGAGCAGTTCTTC
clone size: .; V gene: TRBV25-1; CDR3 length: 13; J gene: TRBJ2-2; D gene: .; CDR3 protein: CASSDFGTGELFF; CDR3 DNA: TGTGCCAGCAGTGATTTTGGTACCGGGGAGCTGTTTTTT
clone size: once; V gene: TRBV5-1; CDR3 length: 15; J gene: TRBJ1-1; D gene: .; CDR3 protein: CASSLGIHSRAEAFF; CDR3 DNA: TGCGCCAGCAGCTTGGGCATCCACTCTCGGGCTGAAGCTTTCTTT
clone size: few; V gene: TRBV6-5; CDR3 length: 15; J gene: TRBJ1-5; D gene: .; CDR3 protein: CASSPVLSSNQPQHF; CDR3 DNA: TGTGCCAGCAGCCCCGTACTGTCCAGCAATCAGCCCCAGCATTTT
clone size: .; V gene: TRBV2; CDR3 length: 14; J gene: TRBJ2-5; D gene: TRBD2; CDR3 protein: CATPLGLVEETQYF; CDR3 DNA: TGTGCCACCCCCCTGGGACTAGTCGAAGAGACCCAGTACTTC
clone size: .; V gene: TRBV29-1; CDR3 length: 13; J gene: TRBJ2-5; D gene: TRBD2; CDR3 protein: CSVCIPGRGEQYF; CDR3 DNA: TGCAGCGTTTGTATCCCGGGTCGGGGGGAGCAGTACTTC
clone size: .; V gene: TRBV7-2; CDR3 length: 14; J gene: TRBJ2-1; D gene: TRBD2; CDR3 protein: CASSRAGELGEQFF; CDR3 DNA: TGTGCCAGCAGCCGAGCGGGGGAATTGGGTGAGCAGTTCTTC
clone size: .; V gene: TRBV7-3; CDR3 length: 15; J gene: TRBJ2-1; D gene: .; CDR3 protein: CASSLGPSSYNEQFF; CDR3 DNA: TGTGCCAGCAGCTTAGGGCCTAGCTCCTACAATGAGCAGTTCTTC
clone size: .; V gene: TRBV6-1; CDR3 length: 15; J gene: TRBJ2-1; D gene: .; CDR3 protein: CASSELQGRYNEQFF; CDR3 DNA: TGTGCCAGCAGTGAACTCCAGGGCCGATACAATGAGCAGTTCTTC
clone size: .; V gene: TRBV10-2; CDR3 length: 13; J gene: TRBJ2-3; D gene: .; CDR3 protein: CASSEGGADTQYF; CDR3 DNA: TGCGCCAGCAGTGAAGGGGGGGCAGATACGCAGTATTTT